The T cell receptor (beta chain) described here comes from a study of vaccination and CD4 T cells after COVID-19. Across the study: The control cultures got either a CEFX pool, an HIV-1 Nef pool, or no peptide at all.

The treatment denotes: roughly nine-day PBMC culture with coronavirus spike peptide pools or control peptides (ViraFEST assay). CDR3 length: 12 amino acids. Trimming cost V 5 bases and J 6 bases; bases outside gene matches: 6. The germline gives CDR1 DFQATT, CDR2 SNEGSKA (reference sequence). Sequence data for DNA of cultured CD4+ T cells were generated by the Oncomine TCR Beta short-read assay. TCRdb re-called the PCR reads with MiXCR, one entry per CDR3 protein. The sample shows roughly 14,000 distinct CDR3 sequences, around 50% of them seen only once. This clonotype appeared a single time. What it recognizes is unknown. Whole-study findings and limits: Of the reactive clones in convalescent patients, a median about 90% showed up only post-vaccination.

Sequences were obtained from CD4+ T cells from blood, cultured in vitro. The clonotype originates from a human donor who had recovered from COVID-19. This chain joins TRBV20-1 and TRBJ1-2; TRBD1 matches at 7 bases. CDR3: CSAVVRGDGYTF. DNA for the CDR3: TGCAGTGCTGTGGTCAGGGGGGATGGCTACACCTTC.